This TCR beta chain was sequenced in a study of post-analysis software for immune sequencing data. Study information: The disease courses spanned relapsing-remitting, secondary progressive and progressive-relapsing forms of multiple sclerosis.

TCR beta libraries were prepared from cDNA with unique molecular identifiers. The source material, roughly 0.9 to 11 million T cells, gave rise to 400,000 to 550,000 cDNA molecules. TCRdb fed the PCR reads into MiXCR, producing one record per CDR3 protein. This sample has about 460,000 distinct CDR3 sequences; approximately 45% occur once, and the top ten carry around an eighth. Turning to this clonotype: The antigen is unknown.

The study, taken as a whole, reports: Significantly lower normalized Chao1 diversity was found in patients with multiple sclerosis relative to controls. Batch-matched samples strongly co-clustered by F measure.

This sequence was found in a girl between 10 and 17 years old with multiple sclerosis. Sequencing was carried out using blood.

DNA of the CDR3: TGTGCCAGCAGCTTAGTTGAAGCTAATTCACCCCTCCACTTT. It translates to CASSLVEANSPLHF. J is TRBJ1-6 and V is TRBV7-9; no clear D gene. Germline CDR1 is SEHNR and CDR2 is FQNEAQ (reference sequence). V shed 1 base and J shed 6 bases, with 7 bases lying between them. The CDR3 runs 14 residues.